These 25 T cell receptor beta chains were sequenced from one sample in a study of cytomegalovirus exposure and HLA in healthy donors. It was with 60 Vbeta and 13 Jbeta primers that the PCR ran. TCRdb's copy holds only in-frame clones and misses some; the assay was immunoSEQ multiplex PCR. The sample records some 40,000 clones, over 60% being singletons. Sequencing used PBMCs. These receptors originate from a man aged 40-55 years in good health and CMV-seronegative.

In its sample, this clone was seen a few times. The chain joins TRBV6-4 to TRBJ2-2; maybe TRBD1 (5 bases). The germline V and J ends were trimmed by 3 bases and 8 bases, with 13 bases remaining between them. The CDR3 is 14 residues long. Germline lookup yields CDR1 MRHNA and CDR2 SNTAGT. CDR3 sequence (DNA): TGTGCCAGCAGTGAAACGGATGGGGCAGGGGAGCTGTTTTTT. It yields the protein CASSETDGAGELFF.

The chain has TRBV2 and TRBJ1-5; 8 bases fit TRBD1. This CDR3 has 15 amino acids. Germline-derived CDR1 and CDR2 are SNHLY and FYNNEI. The V gene end was trimmed by 5 bases and the J gene end by 2 bases; junction bases not matched to a gene: 5. In nucleotides, the CDR3 is TGTGCCAGCAGTTCCCAGGGGGCTGGCAATCAGCCCCAGCATTTT. Protein product: CASSSQGAGNQPQHF.

V and J are TRBV4-3 and TRBJ1-2; weak D call: TRBD1 (6 bases). Germline CDR1 reads LGHNA; CDR2 reads YSLEER. V shed 1 base and J shed 8 bases, with 20 bases lying between them. The CDR3 contains 16 residues. CDR3 in DNA: TGCGCCAGCAGCCAAGGCGGGCAGGGGAACTTTTTAGGCTACACCTTC. Encoded protein: CASSQGGQGNFLGYTF.

This clone was seen just once. The chain employs TRBV5-1 and TRBJ1-4, with 9 bases fitting TRBD1. The CDR3 runs to 14 residues. The ends lost 0 bases at V and 7 bases at J; junction bases unmatched: 1. Germline V gene data show CDR1 as SGHRS and CDR2 as YFSETQ. CDR3: CASSLETGGEKLFF. CDR3 DNA: TGCGCCAGCAGCTTGGAGACAGGGGGTGAAAAACTGTTTTTT.

The sample holds a few counts of this clone. V usage is TRBV19 and J usage is TRBJ2-7; no definite D call. Germline V gene sequence: CDR1 LNHDA, CDR2 SQIVND (reference sequence). Trimming cost V 0 bases and J 0 bases, with 3 bases left between them. This CDR3 region has 13 residues. The CDR3, as DNA: TGTGCCAGTAGTATAGAGAGCTCCTACGAGCAGTACTTC. This sequence encodes CASSIESSYEQYF.

This rearrangement joins TRBV28 to TRBJ1-2, with D possibly being TRBD1 (5 bases). The CDR3 has 14 amino acids. Germline values: CDR1 MDHEN, CDR2 SYDVKM. The V end was cut by 2 bases, the J end by 7 bases, with 14 bases between. The DNA for the CDR3 is TGTGCCAGCAGTTTACCAGGGAGGCTTTCTGGCTACACCTTC. The encoded protein is CASSLPGRLSGYTF.

This clone has only a few counts. V usage is TRBV7-6 and J usage is TRBJ1-2; 7 bases align to TRBD1. The trim removed 4 bases at V and 7 bases at J, leaving 6 bases unmatched. The germline V gene has CDR1 SGHVS and CDR2 FNYEAQ. The CDR3 totals 13 residues. CDR3 sequence reads: CASSSTGRFGYTF. The CDR3 DNA is TGTGCCAGCAGCTCGACAGGGAGGTTTGGCTACACCTTC.

The V call is TRBV4-2, the J call TRBJ2-1; 7 bases agree with TRBD2. V shed 0 bases, J shed 5 bases, and the junction held 4 bases outside the gene matches. Germline-derived CDR1 and CDR2 are LGHNA and YNFKEQ. CDR3 length: 15 amino acids. The CDR3 loop reads CASSQDPGGNNEQFF. The CDR3, as DNA: TGTGCCAGCAGCCAAGACCCGGGGGGAAACAATGAGCAGTTCTTC.

This clone occurred a few times. This chain connects TRBV7-9 to TRBJ2-6, with 9 positions matching TRBD1. J was trimmed by 2 bases and V by 2 bases; bases with no gene match: 4. The CDR3 has 17 residues. The germline V gene has CDR1 SEHNR and CDR2 FQNEAQ (reference sequence). Here the CDR3 DNA reads TGTGCCAGCAGCTTACTAACAGGGGGCGCTGGGGCCAACGTCCTGACTTTC. Its translation: CASSLLTGGAGANVLTF.

The chain carries TRBV11-2 and TRBJ2-7, with TRBD1 identical over 7 bases. The trim removed 5 bases at V and 3 bases at J, leaving 7 bases unmatched. The CDR3 has 14 amino acids. CDR1 and CDR2 from the germline V gene are SGHAT and FQNNGV. The DNA for the CDR3 is TGTGCCAGCAGCGGCGACAGGGTGAACTACGAGCAGTACTTC. This translates into CASSGDRVNYEQYF.

The chain uses TRBV5-1 and TRBJ1-4; no clear D. This CDR3 comprises 12 residues. From germline, CDR1 is SGHRS and CDR2 YFSETQ. V dropped 6 bases and J dropped 8 bases, with 11 bases sitting between them. The CDR3 loop reads CASTRLGEKLFF. CDR3 nucleotides: TGCGCCAGCACCAGGCTTGGGGAAAAACTGTTTTTT.

The chain joins TRBV30 to TRBJ1-2, with no clear D. Germline V gene lookup returns CDR1 GTSNPN and CDR2 SVGIG (reference sequence). The CDR3 contains 14 residues. V was clipped by 2 bases and J by 2 bases, with 12 bases between them. The CDR3 sequence is CAWSKGGSNYGYTF. DNA of the CDR3: TGTGCCTGGAGTAAGGGAGGGAGCAACTATGGCTACACCTTC.

The CDR3 DNA reads as TGTGCCAGCAGCTCGACAGGGGGAGCCTTCGGTTCACCCCTCCACTTT. Protein product: CASSSTGGAFGSPLHF. This sequence joins TRBV7-2 and TRBJ1-6; 9 bases line up with TRBD1. The CDR3 is made up of 16 amino acids. CDR1 SGHTA and CDR2 FQGNSA come from the germline V gene. V lost 4 bases and J lost 9; bases outside the gene matches: 10.

In DNA, the CDR3 is TGTGCCAGCAGTTATTCGACAGGCTACGAGCAGTACTTC. Amino acid sequence: CASSYSTGYEQYF. J is TRBJ2-5 and V is TRBV6-5; a possible D gene is TRBD1 (6 bases). The J call may be mistaken, given a closer DNA end match to TRBJ2-7. This CDR3 contains 13 residues. CDR1 is MNHEY and CDR2 is SVGAGI in the germline V gene.

The chain employs TRBV2 and TRBJ1-5, with D possibly being TRBD1 (5 bases). Germline CDR1 SNHLY, CDR2 FYNNEI. The ends were cut back, 6 bases at V and 7 bases at J, with 13 bases in the middle. This CDR3 has 13 amino acids. The CDR3 DNA reads as TGTGCCAGCAGCCGTAGGGGCAGGCAGCCCCAGCATTTT. Its protein is CASSRRGRQPQHF.

The chain has TRBV6-5 and TRBJ1-6, with D tentatively TRBD1 (6 bases). From germline, CDR1 is MNHEY and CDR2 SVGAGI. The CDR3 is 13 residues long. Deletions cut 2 bases from V and 12 bases from J, with 11 bases between. CDR3 protein: CASSYGQYGPLHF. CDR3 sequence (DNA): TGTGCCAGCAGTTACGGACAGTACGGACCCCTCCACTTT.

This clone was detected a few times. The chain uses TRBV7-9 and TRBJ2-7; a weak D match, TRBD1 (6 bases). CDR3 length equals 14 residues. The germline gives CDR1 SEHNR, CDR2 FQNEAQ (reference sequence). V lost 2 bases, J lost 0 bases, and 8 bases lay in between. CDR3 amino acids: CASSLPGASYEQYF. CDR3 sequence (DNA): TGTGCCAGCAGCTTACCAGGGGCCTCCTACGAGCAGTACTTC.

This clone was counted once. This chain links TRBV7-2 with TRBJ1-5, with TRBD1 as a possible D gene (5 bases). V lost 3 bases to trimming and J lost 4 bases, with 13 bases between them. In germline, CDR1 is SGHTA, CDR2 FQGNSA. The CDR3 spans 15 residues. CDR3 in amino acids: CASSFGHGGNQPQHF. In nucleotides, the CDR3 is TGTGCCAGCAGCTTCGGCCACGGGGGGAATCAGCCCCAGCATTTT.

V is TRBV6-1 and J is TRBJ2-5, with D possibly matching TRBD2 (6 bases). The J call may be incorrect, as the DNA end agrees better with TRBJ2-7. The CDR3 runs to 18 residues. Germline V gene sequence: CDR1 MNHNS, CDR2 SASEGT. CDR3 sequence: CASSGRGENPPGSYEQYF. CDR3 nucleotides: TGTGCCAGCAGTGGGAGGGGCGAGAATCCCCCCGGCTCCTACGAGCAGTACTTC.

The chain is built from TRBV25-1 and TRBJ1-4; 11 bases line up with TRBD1. The germline gives CDR1 MGHDK, CDR2 SYGVNS. The CDR3 sequence is 15 residues long. J gave up 7 bases and V 1 base, and 2 bases lay outside the gene matches. CDR3: CASSEWDRGIEKLFF. CDR3 bases: TGTGCCAGCAGTGAATGGGACAGGGGGATTGAAAAACTGTTTTTT.

This chain joins TRBV25-1 and TRBJ2-7; D is perhaps TRBD1 (6 bases). Germline CDR1 is MGHDK and CDR2 is SYGVNS. The CDR3 extends over 15 amino acids. Trimming took 6 bases from V and 0 from J, leaving 15 bases between them. The DNA of the CDR3 is TGTGCCAGCAGCTCAGGGGCTTTCCACTCCTACGAGCAGTACTTC. Protein: CASSSGAFHSYEQYF.

The rearrangement joins TRBV7-8 to TRBJ2-1, with 10 bases matching TRBD2. V lost 9 bases and J lost 7; bases outside the gene matches: 6. CDR3 length: 13 residues. CDR1 SGHVS and CDR2 FQNEAQ come from the germline V gene. The CDR3 here is CASSPSGGNEQFF. DNA for the CDR3: TGTGCCAGTTCTCCTAGCGGGGGTAATGAGCAGTTCTTC. The full variable domain, in which reference TRBV7-8 and TRBJ2-1 provide the parts outside the CDR3, is GAGVSQSPRYKVAKRGQDVALRCDPISGHVSLFWYQQALGQGPEFLTYFQNEAQLDKSGLPSDRFFAERPEGSVSTLKIQRTQQEDSAVYLCASSPSGGNEQFFGPGTRLTVL.

In its sample, this clone was seen a few times. The chain links TRBV6-5 to TRBJ1-1; D unclear. This CDR3 is built from 12 residues. CDR1 is MNHEY, CDR2 SVGAGI, per germline. V was trimmed by 6 bases and J by 1 base, leaving 6 bases between them. This CDR3 is CASSTENTEAFF. The DNA for the CDR3 is TGTGCCAGCAGCACAGAGAACACTGAAGCTTTCTTT.

CDR3 sequence (DNA): TGTGCCAGCAGGGACCTCGGGACTCTCTACGAGCAGTACTTC. Translation: CASRDLGTLYEQYF. This sequence joins TRBV2 and TRBJ2-7, with D perhaps matching TRBD2 (6 bases). There are 14 residues in the CDR3. With 6 bases removed from V and 3 bases from J, the gap between germline ends came to 15 bases. The germline V gene has CDR1 SNHLY and CDR2 FYNNEI.

V gene TRBV6-5 combines with J gene TRBJ2-7; weak D call: TRBD1 (6 bases). Germline CDR1 reads MNHEY; CDR2 reads SVGAGI. CDR3 length equals 14 residues. Trimming left V 0 bases short and J 2 bases short, with 8 bases between. The CDR3 reads CASSYSGATYEQYF. The DNA for the CDR3 is TGTGCCAGCAGTTACTCGGGGGCTACCTACGAGCAGTACTTC.